This paragraph covers one T cell receptor beta chain sequence. What it recognizes is unknown. These data originate in a study of T cell repertoires in cytomegalovirus infection. Study-level points and caveats: HLA-C-restricted, CMV-specific TCR beta clonotypes were dominant ex vivo. Carriage of CMV together with the relevant HLA was identifiable through cumulative public TCR beta family frequency.

Via MiXCR, TCRdb re-called the reads, giving one row per CDR3 protein. The repertoire holds some 350,000 distinct CDR3 sequences, about 34% seen once, with roughly 14% in the top ten. The CDR3 length is 14 residues. Germline loops: CDR1 SGHTA, CDR2 FQGTGA. Trimming cost V 4 bases and J 8 bases; bases outside gene matches: 7. The sequencing here drew on cultured PBMCs, taken from culture after CMV antigen stimulation. The sequence came from a human donor in good health (CMV status not recorded). Some clones in this sample may be carry-over from other donors' samples. The chain carries TRBV7-3 and TRBJ2-7, with 11 positions matching TRBD2. The CDR3: CASSSIAGGSQQYF. The DNA for the CDR3 is TGTGCCAGCAGCTCAATAGCGGGAGGGTCCCAGCAGTACTTC.